A selection of T cell receptor beta chains follows, all from one sample in a study of blood T cell repertoires in COVID-19. Sequenced by immunoSEQ multiplex PCR; TCRdb stores in-frame clones only, minus some. The repertoire holds some 90,000 clones, 70% to 90% seen once, with 1.2% in the top ten. The source material was peripheral blood. The source of these receptors is a man older than 75 with active or convalescent COVID-19. Each CDR3 is given with its conserved first and last residue. Each record gives: clone size, J gene, V gene, D gene, CDR3 length, CDR3 protein, CDR3 DNA. The D gene is left open where the match is weak. The size entry is marked missing in some rows and otherwise reads once, few, many or a size class.

abundance: -; j_gene: TRBJ2-1; v_gene: TRBV15; d_gene: -; len: 15; CDR3aa: CATSRSLGQNNEQFF; CDR3nt: TGTGCCACCAGCAGATCATTAGGACAAAACAATGAGCAGTTCTTC
abundance: few; j_gene: TRBJ1-5; v_gene: TRBV28; d_gene: -; len: 14; CDR3aa: CASRMDSTNQPQHF; CDR3nt: TGTGCCAGCAGGATGGATAGCACCAATCAGCCCCAGCATTTT
abundance: -; j_gene: TRBJ2-1; v_gene: TRBV7-2; d_gene: -; len: 13; CDR3aa: CASSLAEGLGQFF; CDR3nt: TGTGCCAGCAGCTTAGCGGAGGGCTTGGGGCAGTTCTTC
abundance: -; j_gene: TRBJ1-5; v_gene: TRBV28; d_gene: -; len: 15; CDR3aa: CASSLVSGHNQPQHF; CDR3nt: TGTGCCAGCAGTTTAGTTTCAGGGCACAATCAGCCCCAGCATTTT
abundance: -; j_gene: TRBJ1-1; v_gene: TRBV19; d_gene: -; len: 16; CDR3aa: CASSIPPGSGNTEAFF; CDR3nt: TGTGCCAGTAGTATCCCGCCAGGGTCCGGGAACACTGAAGCTTTCTTT
abundance: -; j_gene: TRBJ2-1; v_gene: TRBV11-3; d_gene: TRBD2; len: 14; CDR3aa: CASTLAGGFGEQFF; CDR3nt: TGTGCCAGCACCCTAGCGGGAGGTTTCGGGGAGCAGTTCTTC
abundance: -; j_gene: TRBJ2-3; v_gene: TRBV5-1; d_gene: -; len: 16; CDR3aa: CASSLDGVLSTDTQYF; CDR3nt: TGCGCCAGCAGCTTGGACGGGGTCCTTAGCACAGATACGCAGTATTTT
abundance: -; j_gene: TRBJ2-1; v_gene: TRBV5-1; d_gene: TRBD2; len: 15; CDR3aa: CASSLTSGSVNEQFF; CDR3nt: TGCGCCAGCAGCTTAACTAGCGGGAGTGTCAATGAGCAGTTCTTC
abundance: -; j_gene: TRBJ2-1; v_gene: TRBV15; d_gene: -; len: 13; CDR3aa: CATSRDSIVVQFF; CDR3nt: TGTGCCACCAGCAGAGATTCCATAGTGGTGCAGTTCTTC
abundance: -; j_gene: TRBJ1-6; v_gene: TRBV6-5; d_gene: -; len: 15; CDR3aa: CASSPFPAGISPLHF; CDR3nt: TGTGCCAGCAGTCCATTCCCCGCAGGGATATCACCCCTCCACTTT
abundance: -; j_gene: TRBJ1-2; v_gene: TRBV3-1/TRBV3-2; d_gene: TRBD1; len: 15; CDR3aa: CASSQNRGLKDGYTF; CDR3nt: TGTGCCAGCAGCCAAAATAGGGGGCTTAAAGATGGCTACACCTTC
abundance: -; j_gene: TRBJ1-5; v_gene: TRBV5-1; d_gene: TRBD1; len: 14; CDR3aa: CASSYGQGDQPQHF; CDR3nt: TGCGCCAGCAGCTACGGACAGGGGGATCAGCCCCAGCATTTT
abundance: -; j_gene: TRBJ2-7; v_gene: TRBV5-5; d_gene: -; len: 14; CDR3aa: CASSFVSDSTVQYF; CDR3nt: TGTGCCAGCAGCTTTGTTAGCGACTCTACGGTGCAGTACTTC
abundance: -; j_gene: TRBJ2-4; v_gene: TRBV5-5; d_gene: -; len: 14; CDR3aa: CASSLGGIENIQYF; CDR3nt: TGTGCCAGCAGCTTGGGAGGGATTGAAAACATTCAGTACTTC
abundance: -; j_gene: TRBJ2-7; v_gene: TRBV7-3; d_gene: TRBD2; len: 13; CDR3aa: CASSGTSGSEQYF; CDR3nt: TGTGCCAGCAGCGGGACTAGCGGGAGCGAGCAGTACTTC
abundance: once; j_gene: TRBJ1-2; v_gene: TRBV19; d_gene: -; len: 16; CDR3aa: CASSPSGTPLSYGYTF; CDR3nt: TGTGCCAGTAGCCCATCCGGGACACCACTCTCTTATGGCTACACCTTC
abundance: -; j_gene: TRBJ1-2; v_gene: TRBV6-5; d_gene: -; len: 15; CDR3aa: CASSYPGQANYGYTF; CDR3nt: TGTGCCAGCAGTTACCCGGGACAAGCTAACTATGGCTACACCTTC
abundance: -; j_gene: TRBJ1-2; v_gene: TRBV3-1/TRBV3-2; d_gene: -; len: 14; CDR3aa: CASSQVGVGYGYTF; CDR3nt: TGTGCCAGCAGCCAAGTTGGAGTTGGCTATGGCTACACCTTC
abundance: -; j_gene: TRBJ1-5; v_gene: TRBV28; d_gene: -; len: 15; CDR3aa: CASSPMTGSNQPQHF; CDR3nt: TGTGCCAGCAGTCCGATGACGGGAAGCAATCAGCCCCAGCATTTT
abundance: -; j_gene: TRBJ1-2; v_gene: TRBV28; d_gene: -; len: 13; CDR3aa: CASSLTRQGGYTF; CDR3nt: TGTGCCAGCAGTTTAACCCGGCAGGGTGGCTACACCTTC
abundance: -; j_gene: TRBJ2-5; v_gene: TRBV5-1; d_gene: -; len: 14; CDR3aa: CASSLAGIQETQYF; CDR3nt: TGCGCCAGCAGCTTGGCAGGTATCCAAGAGACCCAGTACTTC
abundance: -; j_gene: TRBJ2-1; v_gene: TRBV19; d_gene: TRBD2; len: 12; CDR3aa: CASRGTSNEQFF; CDR3nt: TGTGCCAGCCGAGGGACTAGCAATGAGCAGTTCTTC
abundance: -; j_gene: TRBJ1-4; v_gene: TRBV11-2; d_gene: -; len: 14; CDR3aa: CASSIKGGGEKLFF; CDR3nt: TGTGCCAGCAGTATCAAGGGAGGGGGTGAAAAACTGTTTTTT
abundance: -; j_gene: TRBJ2-2; v_gene: TRBV15; d_gene: TRBD2; len: 17; CDR3aa: CATSSLIEAGVTGELFF; CDR3nt: TGTGCCACCAGCAGCTTGATCGAAGCGGGAGTAACCGGGGAGCTGTTTTTT
abundance: -; j_gene: TRBJ2-1; v_gene: TRBV24-1; d_gene: TRBD2; len: 16; CDR3aa: CATSDQSTSGLNEQFF; CDR3nt: TGTGCCACCAGTGATCAGTCGACTAGCGGGTTAAATGAGCAGTTCTTC
abundance: -; j_gene: TRBJ2-1; v_gene: TRBV18; d_gene: -; len: 13; CDR3aa: CASSPATGREQFF; CDR3nt: TGTGCCAGCTCACCGGCGACAGGGAGGGAGCAGTTCTTC
abundance: -; j_gene: TRBJ1-5; v_gene: TRBV6-6; d_gene: -; len: 16; CDR3aa: CASSYLGSNSNQPQHF; CDR3nt: TGTGCCAGCAGTTACTTAGGGAGTAATAGCAATCAGCCCCAGCATTTT
abundance: -; j_gene: TRBJ2-1; v_gene: TRBV6-2/TRBV6-3; d_gene: -; len: 18; CDR3aa: CASSYSAQTFDYHNEQFF; CDR3nt: TGTGCCAGCAGTTACTCTGCCCAAACCTTTGACTATCACAATGAGCAGTTCTTC
abundance: -; j_gene: TRBJ1-5; v_gene: TRBV2; d_gene: -; len: 14; CDR3aa: CASRGGEIVQPQHF; CDR3nt: TGTGCCAGCAGAGGGGGAGAAATCGTTCAGCCCCAGCATTTT
abundance: -; j_gene: TRBJ1-3; v_gene: TRBV18; d_gene: TRBD1; len: 17; CDR3aa: CASSPPGTGGSGNTIYF; CDR3nt: TGTGCCAGCTCACCACCCGGGACAGGGGGCTCTGGAAACACCATATATTTT
abundance: -; j_gene: TRBJ2-5; v_gene: TRBV27; d_gene: TRBD2; len: 17; CDR3aa: CASSSSGVAGGKETQYF; CDR3nt: TGTGCCAGCAGTTCGTCGGGGGTAGCGGGAGGGAAAGAGACCCAGTACTTC
abundance: -; j_gene: TRBJ2-3; v_gene: TRBV7-2; d_gene: -; len: 14; CDR3aa: CASSLTPHTDTQYF; CDR3nt: TGTGCCAGCAGCTTAACTCCCCACACAGATACGCAGTATTTT
abundance: -; j_gene: TRBJ2-7; v_gene: TRBV7-2; d_gene: -; len: 13; CDR3aa: CASSVDWTAEQYF; CDR3nt: TGTGCCAGCAGCGTAGATTGGACAGCCGAGCAGTACTTC
abundance: -; j_gene: TRBJ2-3; v_gene: TRBV7-9; d_gene: TRBD1; len: 13; CDR3aa: CASRPGGHDTQYF; CDR3nt: TGTGCCAGCAGGCCAGGGGGTCACGATACGCAGTATTTT
abundance: -; j_gene: TRBJ2-2; v_gene: TRBV6-5; d_gene: TRBD1; len: 16; CDR3aa: CASSYLSGTGHGELFF; CDR3nt: TGTGCCAGCAGTTACCTCTCTGGGACAGGGCACGGGGAGCTGTTTTTT
abundance: few; j_gene: TRBJ2-7; v_gene: TRBV4-2; d_gene: TRBD2; len: 16; CDR3aa: CASSRGLAGLSYEQYF; CDR3nt: TGTGCCAGCAGCCGGGGACTAGCGGGCCTCTCCTACGAGCAGTACTTC
abundance: -; j_gene: TRBJ2-5; v_gene: TRBV3-1/TRBV3-2; d_gene: TRBD2; len: 15; CDR3aa: CASSQVTSGKETQYF; CDR3nt: TGTGCCAGCAGCCAAGTCACTAGCGGAAAAGAGACCCAGTACTTC
abundance: -; j_gene: TRBJ2-7; v_gene: TRBV7-2; d_gene: TRBD2; len: 15; CDR3aa: CASSFHGLAGVEQYF; CDR3nt: TGTGCCAGCAGCTTTCATGGCCTAGCGGGAGTCGAGCAGTACTTC
abundance: few; j_gene: TRBJ1-5; v_gene: TRBV2; d_gene: -; len: 15; CDR3aa: CASRFQGPGSQPQHF; CDR3nt: TGTGCCAGCAGATTCCAAGGGCCCGGGAGTCAGCCCCAGCATTTT
abundance: -; j_gene: TRBJ2-7; v_gene: TRBV27; d_gene: -; len: 14; CDR3aa: CASSPTTGLYEQYF; CDR3nt: TGTGCCAGCAGCCCCACGACGGGATTATACGAGCAGTACTTC
abundance: -; j_gene: TRBJ1-2; v_gene: TRBV19; d_gene: TRBD1; len: 16; CDR3aa: CASSIKSGTGAYGYTF; CDR3nt: TGTGCCAGTAGTATCAAATCCGGGACAGGCGCATATGGCTACACCTTC
abundance: -; j_gene: TRBJ2-3; v_gene: TRBV9; d_gene: TRBD1; len: 15; CDR3aa: CASSGQGWVTDTQYF; CDR3nt: TGTGCCAGCAGCGGACAGGGTTGGGTTACAGATACGCAGTATTTT
abundance: -; j_gene: TRBJ1-2; v_gene: TRBV19; d_gene: -; len: 14; CDR3aa: CASSVNSPSYGYTF; CDR3nt: TGTGCCAGTAGTGTGAACAGTCCCTCTTATGGCTACACCTTC
abundance: -; j_gene: TRBJ2-3; v_gene: TRBV5-1; d_gene: -; len: 15; CDR3aa: CASSLMGGYTDTQYF; CDR3nt: TGCGCCAGCAGCTTGATGGGGGGTTACACAGATACGCAGTATTTT
abundance: -; j_gene: TRBJ1-6; v_gene: TRBV11-2; d_gene: -; len: 14; CDR3aa: CASSLEGKESPLHF; CDR3nt: TGTGCCAGCAGCTTAGAGGGCAAGGAATCACCCCTCCACTTT
abundance: once; j_gene: TRBJ2-2; v_gene: TRBV18; d_gene: -; len: 14; CDR3aa: CASSGQGYTGELFF; CDR3nt: TGTGCCAGCTCTGGGCAGGGTTACACCGGGGAGCTGTTTTTT
abundance: -; j_gene: TRBJ2-2; v_gene: TRBV10-3; d_gene: TRBD1; len: 15; CDR3aa: CAITPGQGGTGELFF; CDR3nt: TGTGCCATCACTCCGGGACAGGGAGGCACCGGGGAGCTGTTTTTT
abundance: -; j_gene: TRBJ1-1; v_gene: TRBV10-3; d_gene: TRBD1; len: 17; CDR3aa: CAISGRGGQGLNTEAFF; CDR3nt: TGTGCCATCAGTGGGAGGGGGGGACAGGGATTGAACACTGAAGCTTTCTTT
abundance: -; j_gene: TRBJ2-4; v_gene: TRBV11-2; d_gene: -; len: 16; CDR3aa: CASSLGTTVAKNIQYF; CDR3nt: TGTGCCAGCAGCTTAGGGACAACAGTCGCCAAAAACATTCAGTACTTC
abundance: -; j_gene: TRBJ2-3; v_gene: TRBV12-5; d_gene: TRBD2; len: 16; CDR3aa: CASGLTSGRGTDTQYF; CDR3nt: TGTGCTAGTGGTTTGACTAGCGGGAGAGGCACAGATACGCAGTATTTT
abundance: -; j_gene: TRBJ2-3; v_gene: TRBV5-1; d_gene: -; len: 15; CDR3aa: CASSLGQGDTDTQYF; CDR3nt: TGCGCCAGCAGCTTGGGTCAGGGTGACACAGATACGCAGTATTTT
abundance: -; j_gene: TRBJ1-6; v_gene: TRBV7-9; d_gene: TRBD1; len: 15; CDR3aa: CASSRTGTGNSPLHF; CDR3nt: TGTGCCAGCAGCCGGACAGGGACGGGGAATTCACCCCTCCACTTT
abundance: -; j_gene: TRBJ1-3; v_gene: TRBV9; d_gene: -; len: 17; CDR3aa: CASSVTGTPNSGNTIYF; CDR3nt: TGTGCCAGCAGCGTAACCGGGACACCCAACTCTGGAAACACCATATATTTT